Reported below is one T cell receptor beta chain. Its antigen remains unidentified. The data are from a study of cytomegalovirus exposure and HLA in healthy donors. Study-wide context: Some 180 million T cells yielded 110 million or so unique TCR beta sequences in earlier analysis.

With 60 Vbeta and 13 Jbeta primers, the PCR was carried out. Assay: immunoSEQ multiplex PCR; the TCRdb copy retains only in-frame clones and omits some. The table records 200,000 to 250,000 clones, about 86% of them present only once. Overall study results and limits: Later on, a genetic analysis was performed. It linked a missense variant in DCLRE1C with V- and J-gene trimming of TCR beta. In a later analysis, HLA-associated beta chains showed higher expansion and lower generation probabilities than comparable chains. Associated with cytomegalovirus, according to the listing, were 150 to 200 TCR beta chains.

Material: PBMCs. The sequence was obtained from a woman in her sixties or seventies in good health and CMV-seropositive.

CDR3 bases: TGCGCCAGCAGCCCCCAGGGACACATAAAGTACGAGCAGTACTTC. It encodes CASSPQGHIKYEQYF. The genes are TRBV4-1 and TRBJ2-7; weak D call: TRBD1 (6 bases). The CDR3 runs 15 residues. CDR1 and CDR2 (germline): MGHRA, YSYEKL. V was pared by 4 bases and J by 4 bases, with 17 bases between.